The 10 T cell receptor beta chains presented below share a single source sample, sequenced in a study of cytomegalovirus exposure and HLA in healthy donors. A multiplex PCR was run with 60 Vbeta primers and 13 Jbeta primers. Assay: immunoSEQ multiplex PCR; the TCRdb copy retains only in-frame clones and omits some. The data contain some 45,000 clones, about 78% of them singletons. The sequencing sample was made of PBMCs. The source is a woman under 40 in good health and CMV-seronegative.

The count of this clone is one. The chain couples TRBV9 to TRBJ1-1; D is unclear. CDR3 length equals 15 residues. Germline V gene lookup returns CDR1 SGDLS and CDR2 YYNGEE. The ends were cut back, 0 bases at V and 1 base at J, with 10 bases in the middle. CDR3 in amino acids: CASSVDSGTNTEAFF. As DNA, the CDR3 is TGTGCCAGCAGCGTAGATTCGGGAACGAACACTGAAGCTTTCTTT.

The rearrangement uses TRBV6-1 and TRBJ2-7; D is unclear. V shed 5 bases and J shed 2 bases, with 7 bases lying between them. Germline values: CDR1 MNHNS, CDR2 SASEGT. This CDR3 comprises 12 residues. CDR3 sequence (DNA): TGTGCCAGCAGTCGAACTACCTACGAGCAGTACTTC. It encodes CASSRTTYEQYF.

This chain uses TRBV6-1 with TRBJ1-6, with D perhaps matching TRBD1 (5 bases). V lost 2 bases and J lost 7, with 6 bases in between. The CDR3 spans 13 residues. Germline V gives CDR1 MNHNS, CDR2 SASEGT. CDR3 protein: CASSERQNSPLHF. CDR3 coding DNA: TGTGCCAGCAGTGAACGACAGAATTCACCCCTCCACTTT.

In this sample, this clone turned up a few times. The V gene is TRBV14, the J gene TRBJ1-1; TRBD1 is a possible D gene (5 bases). This CDR3 spans 14 amino acids. V dropped 4 bases and J dropped 0 bases, with 9 bases sitting between them. Germline V CDR1 and CDR2: SGHDN, FVKESK. CDR3 nucleotide sequence: TGTGCCAGCAGCCGACAGTTCATGAACACTGAAGCTTTCTTT. Its translation: CASSRQFMNTEAFF.

The V call is TRBV7-9, the J call TRBJ1-2, with D perhaps matching TRBD1 (5 bases). The CDR3 consists of 14 residues. V was pared by 5 bases and J by 5 bases, with 15 bases between. CDR1 and CDR2 from the germline V gene are SEHNR and FQNEAQ (reference sequence). CDR3 DNA sequence: TGTGCCAGCAGCACGCCTACAGGAGCGTATGGCTACACCTTC. Its translation: CASSTPTGAYGYTF.

This clone was detected a few times. This rearrangement joins TRBV6-6 to TRBJ1-4; D is unclear. Germline V lookup: CDR1 MNHNY, CDR2 SVGAGI (reference sequence). The germline V and J ends were trimmed by 6 bases and 0 bases, with 8 bases remaining between them. This CDR3 comprises 14 residues. CDR3 bases: TGTGCCAGCAGATACAGCACAACTAATGAAAAACTGTTTTTT. Its translation is CASRYSTTNEKLFF.

The gene calls are TRBV6-1 and TRBJ2-7, with TRBD2 identical over 8 bases. CDR1 and CDR2 (germline): MNHNS, SASEGT. The trim removed 1 base at V and 3 bases at J, leaving 5 bases unmatched. The CDR3 has 15 residues. This chain's CDR3 is CASSEEAGGLYEQYF. The CDR3 DNA reads TGTGCCAGCAGTGAAGAGGCGGGGGGACTCTACGAGCAGTACTTC.

The rearrangement joins TRBV5-1 to TRBJ2-1; TRBD2 agrees at 9 bases. V lost 4 bases to trimming and J lost 7 bases; unmatched junction nucleotides: 9. The CDR3 has 15 residues. The germline V gene has CDR1 SGHRS and CDR2 YFSETQ. CDR3 in amino acids: CASSVNSGSRNEQFF. CDR3 DNA sequence: TGCGCCAGCAGCGTTAATAGCGGGAGTAGGAATGAGCAGTTCTTC. Full variable domain (outside the CDR3, taken from reference TRBV5-1 and TRBJ2-1): KAGVTQTPRYLIKTRGQQVTLSCSPISGHRSVSWYQQTPGQGLQFLFEYFSETQRNKGNFPGRFSGRQFSNSRSEMNVSTLELGDSALYLCASSVNSGSRNEQFFGPGTRLTVL.

This clone was seen many times. The CDR3 coding sequence is TGTGCCAGCAGCCGCACTAGCGGTCGGGACGTTGGCGGGGAGCTGTTTTTT. Encoded protein: CASSRTSGRDVGGELFF. The chain uses TRBV9 and TRBJ2-2; 8 bases fit TRBD2. The CDR3 totals 17 residues. The ends lost 4 bases at V and 7 bases at J; junction bases unmatched: 15. The germline gives CDR1 SGDLS, CDR2 YYNGEE.

The chain joins TRBV4-1 to TRBJ1-4, with D maybe TRBD1 (6 bases). The CDR3 has 17 residues. Germline V gene lookup returns CDR1 MGHRA and CDR2 YSYEKL. V dropped 4 bases and J dropped 0 bases, with 15 bases sitting between them. The CDR3 sequence is CASSLGQSYSTNEKLFF. CDR3 DNA sequence: TGCGCCAGCAGCCTCGGACAGAGCTATTCAACTAATGAAAAACTGTTTTTT.